The 7 T cell receptor beta chains presented below share a single source sample, sequenced in a study of blood T cell repertoires in COVID-19. The assay was immunoSEQ multiplex PCR, and TCRdb's table has in-frame clones only and misses some. The sample includes approximately 100,000 clones, approximately 87% of them seen just once. Sequenced material: peripheral blood. All receptors come from a woman aged 60-70 years with acute or convalescent COVID-19.

Comment on this clone: The junction differs from germline at one of its ends, possibly a read error. The CDR3 spells CANDLRQEGIF. For the CDR3, the DNA is TGTGCCAACGATCTGAGACAGGAAGGGATCTTC. The chain links TRBV25-1 to TRBJ2-1; perhaps TRBD1 as D (6 bases). This CDR3 comprises 11 residues. Germline assignment: CDR1 MGHDK and CDR2 SYGVNS.

The V and J genes are TRBV3-1 (or the pseudogene TRBV3-2) and TRBJ1-1, with 7 nucleotides matching TRBD1. After removal of 3 bases from V and 9 bases from J, the junction contained 13 bases not matched to a gene. The germline gives CDR1 LGHDT, CDR2 YNNKEL (reference sequence). The CDR3 length is 15 residues. The CDR3, as DNA: TGTGCCAGCAGCCACCTACAGGGGCGAAGACCCAAAGCTTTCTTT. Protein sequence: CASSHLQGRRPKAFF.

V gene TRBV28 combines with J gene TRBJ1-2; D not resolved. CDR3 length: 13 amino acids. The germline gives CDR1 MDHEN, CDR2 SYDVKM. V lost 6 bases, J lost 7 bases, and 15 bases lay in between. The DNA of the CDR3 is TGTGCCAGCAGCTCCCGGCCCCGGGGTGGCTACACCTTC. Protein sequence: CASSSRPRGGYTF.

This chain links TRBV12-3 or TRBV12-4 with TRBJ2-3, with D hard to call. The ends were cut back, 5 bases at V and 1 base at J, with 4 bases in the middle. The CDR3 runs to 12 residues. The DNA for the CDR3 is TGTGCCAGCAGTCCGGGCACAGATACGCAGTATTTT. Encoded protein: CASSPGTDTQYF.

This rearrangement joins TRBV7-8 to TRBJ1-2; TRBD1 matches 7 bases. CDR3 length: 15 amino acids. Germline CDR1 and CDR2: SGHVS and FQNEAQ. V shed 6 bases, J shed 8 bases, and the junction held 15 bases outside the gene matches. The CDR3, as DNA: TGTGCCAGCAGTGATGCCTACAGGGACAGTTGGGGCTACACCTTC. The encoded protein is CASSDAYRDSWGYTF.

V gene TRBV3-1 (or the pseudogene TRBV3-2) combines with J gene TRBJ1-1; D is perhaps TRBD1 (5 bases). The CDR3 covers 14 residues. From germline, CDR1 is LGHDT and CDR2 YNNKEL (reference sequence). The V and J ends lost 1 base and 5 bases respectively, with 11 bases between them. DNA of the CDR3: TGTGCCAGCAGCCAAGTCGGAGGGGAAACTGAAGCTTTCTTT. It is translated as CASSQVGGETEAFF.

The chain recombines TRBV12-3 or TRBV12-4 with TRBJ1-2; 9 bases line up with TRBD1. Losses at the gene ends were 6 bases for V and 4 bases for J; bases not matched to a gene: 3. The CDR3 sequence is 13 residues long. DNA for the CDR3: TGTGCCAGCAGCTGGACAGGGGCCTATGGCTACACCTTC. Translation: CASSWTGAYGYTF.